The 13 T cell receptor beta chains presented below share a single source sample, sequenced in a study of Ad26.COV2.S vaccination and SARS-CoV-2 variants. Treatment: roughly 18 received Ad26.COV2.S at low or high dose, single or two shots; about five received placebo; per-sample allocation not given. Samples analyzed were those drawn on day 63 after the first vaccine or placebo injection. Profiling relied on immunoSEQ multiplex PCR, and the TCRdb table lists in-frame clones only, not all of them. The table shows about 420,000 clones, with 88% occurring only once. The sequencing used peripheral blood, collected in a trial of Ad26.COV2.S vaccine versus placebo. These receptors all stem from a person between 18 and 65 years old who received the Ad26.COV2.S COVID-19 vaccine or a placebo.

The genes are TRBV7-2 and TRBJ2-7; the match to TRBD2 covers 11 bases. The germline CDR1 and CDR2 sequences are SGHTA and FQGNSA. J gave up 7 bases and V 5 bases, and 10 bases lay outside the gene matches. The CDR3 covers 15 residues. The CDR3 loop is CASSISGGASWEQYF. The CDR3 coding sequence is TGTGCCAGCAGCATTAGCGGGGGGGCCTCTTGGGAGCAGTACTTC.

The genes are TRBV15 and TRBJ1-2; no reliable D call. CDR1 is LNHNV, CDR2 YYDKDF, per germline (reference sequence). This CDR3 region has 15 residues. The V and J ends lost 1 base and 3 bases respectively, with 12 bases between them. CDR3 in amino acids: CATSRGAAAYYGYTF. In nucleotides, the CDR3 is TGTGCCACCAGCAGAGGGGCGGCGGCCTACTATGGCTACACCTTC.

This chain connects TRBV27 to TRBJ2-7; D is possibly TRBD1 or TRBD2 (6 bases each). The CDR3 is 17 amino acids. V lost 5 bases to trimming and J lost 0 bases, with 20 bases between them. Germline V gene data show CDR1 as MNHEY and CDR2 as SMNVEV (reference sequence). CDR3 protein: CASSLSKGHGGSYEQYF. CDR3 nucleotide sequence: TGTGCCAGCAGTCTCTCCAAGGGACACGGGGGCTCCTACGAGCAGTACTTC.

The CDR3 spells CASSYAISSYEQYF. The CDR3 region has the DNA TGTGCCAGCAGTTACGCAATATCCTCCTACGAGCAGTACTTC. The gene calls are TRBV6-2 or TRBV6-3 and TRBJ2-7; D uncertain. The V gene lost 2 bases and the J gene lost 0 bases, with 8 bases spanning the gap. Per the germline V gene, CDR1 is MNHEY and CDR2 is SVGEGT. This CDR3 has 14 amino acids.

The rearrangement uses TRBV9 and TRBJ2-5, with 8 bases matching TRBD2. The CDR3 length is 13 residues. V shed 3 bases, J shed 5 bases, and the junction held 3 bases outside the gene matches. Germline loops: CDR1 SGDLS, CDR2 YYNGEE. The CDR3 coding sequence is TGTGCCAGCAGCGGGACTAGCATGGAGACCCAGTACTTC. Its protein is CASSGTSMETQYF.

This clone was seen a single time. The chain recombines TRBV7-6 with TRBJ1-3; no clear D. The CDR3 loop spans 15 amino acids. Trimming removed 0 bases at V and 0 bases at J, with 6 bases between. Germline V CDR1 and CDR2: SGHVS, FNYEAQ. CDR3 nucleotides: TGTGCCAGCAGCTTAGCGCGGTACTCTGGAAACACCATATATTTT. Protein product: CASSLARYSGNTIYF.

The rearrangement links TRBV27 to TRBJ1-4, with a tentative D call TRBD1 (5 bases). Germline loops: CDR1 MNHEY, CDR2 SMNVEV (reference sequence). Trimming took off 2 bases at V and 4 bases at J, with 14 bases between the two ends. The CDR3 consists of 16 residues. The CDR3 nucleotides read TGTGCCAGCAGTTTAAAAGGACGGGACCATAATGAAAAACTGTTTTTT. Translated, it gives CASSLKGRDHNEKLFF.

The rearrangement uses TRBV29-1 and TRBJ2-5; 7 nucleotides match TRBD1. The junction had 18 bases not matched to a gene; V was cut back by 3 bases and J by 5 bases. This CDR3 comprises 17 residues. Germline CDR1 and CDR2: SQVTM and ANQGSEA. The CDR3 coding sequence is TGCAGCGTTGAGATTAGTTTCTCAGACAGGGTGCGGGAGACCCAGTACTTC. It codes for CSVEISFSDRVRETQYF.

The J gene is TRBJ2-7, the V gene TRBV29-1; 8 bases agree with TRBD1. The CDR3 totals 14 residues. Per germline, CDR1 SQVTM and CDR2 ANQGSEA. The ends lost 8 bases at V and 5 bases at J; junction bases unmatched: 14. Here the CDR3 DNA reads TGCAGCCAATCCCCGGGACAGGCCCCGAACGAGCAGTACTTC. Its translation: CSQSPGQAPNEQYF.

This clone was observed once. V gene TRBV5-6 combines with J gene TRBJ2-5; 10 positions agree with TRBD1. Germline V gene sequence: CDR1 SGHDT, CDR2 YYEEEE. This CDR3 region has 17 residues. J lost 4 bases, V lost 4 bases, and 13 bases had no gene match. The CDR3 loop reads CASSEDRGRLVLETQYF. The CDR3 coding sequence is TGTGCCAGCAGCGAAGACAGGGGGCGTCTCGTTTTAGAGACCCAGTACTTC.

The chain is built from TRBV27 and TRBJ1-1; perhaps TRBD1 as D (5 bases). The CDR3 runs to 13 residues. V was clipped by 7 bases and J by 5 bases, with 14 bases between them. Germline CDR1 MNHEY, CDR2 SMNVEV (reference sequence). CDR3 sequence reads: CASTPGGLTEAFF. CDR3 DNA sequence: TGTGCCAGCACTCCGGGGGGGTTGACTGAAGCTTTCTTT.

The chain is built from TRBV18 and TRBJ1-1; TRBD1 is a possible D gene (6 bases). Germline CDR1 is KGHSH and CDR2 is LQKENI. This CDR3 comprises 14 residues. V shed 4 bases and J shed 4 bases, with 13 bases lying between them. CDR3 sequence: CASSLQGVGTEAFF. As DNA, the CDR3 is TGTGCCAGCTCACTACAGGGTGTCGGCACTGAAGCTTTCTTT.

This clone has only a few counts. The DNA for the CDR3 is TGTGCCAGCAGTTGGACGTTCAATCAGCCCCAGCATTTT. This sequence encodes CASSWTFNQPQHF. V is TRBV27 and J is TRBJ1-5, with D unresolved. Germline values: CDR1 MNHEY, CDR2 SMNVEV (reference sequence). Trimming removed 4 bases from V and 3 bases from J, with 7 bases in between. The CDR3 is 13 residues long.